Presented here are 23 T cell receptor beta chains from one specimen sequenced in a study of blood T cell repertoires in COVID-19. Data came from immunoSEQ multiplex PCR; TCRdb stores just in-frame clones and leaves some out. The table records 120,000 or so clones, around 87% of them present only once. What was sequenced was peripheral blood. Receptors were obtained from a woman in her sixties or seventies with acute or convalescent COVID-19.

The sample holds one count of this clone. This sequence joins TRBV15 and TRBJ2-1, with 13 positions matching TRBD2. This CDR3 has 16 amino acids. V was clipped by 0 bases and J by 6 bases; unmatched bases: 2. CDR1 and CDR2 (germline): LNHNV, YYDKDF (reference sequence). CDR3 nucleotide sequence: TGTGCCACCAGCAGAGAACTAGCGGGAGGGCGCAATGAGCAGTTCTTC. Translating it yields CATSRELAGGRNEQFF.

The V gene is TRBV14, the J gene TRBJ1-1; unclear D gene. Germline V gene sequence: CDR1 SGHDN, CDR2 FVKESK. Trimming left V 0 bases short and J 8 bases short, with 22 bases between. The CDR3 covers 17 residues. The CDR3 DNA is TGTGCCAGCAGCCAAGATTATGATTGGGAGAGGGTCGGAGAAGCTTTCTTT. It is translated as CASSQDYDWERVGEAFF.

The J gene is TRBJ2-5, the V gene TRBV10-2; 7 nucleotides align to TRBD1. Germline CDR1 reads WSHSY; CDR2 reads SAAADI. Trimming at V came to 6 bases and at J to 9 bases, leaving 13 bases not matched to a gene. The CDR3 is 14 amino acids. CDR3: CASRNGTALMAQYF. CDR3 nucleotides: TGCGCCAGCAGGAACGGGACAGCTCTTATGGCCCAGTACTTC.

The J gene is TRBJ2-3, the V gene TRBV5-4; D perhaps matches TRBD2 (5 bases). CDR1 and CDR2 (germline): SGHNT, YYREEE (reference sequence). CDR3 length equals 15 residues. Trimming shortened V by 0 bases and J by 0 bases, and 8 bases separated the two germline ends. CDR3 bases: TGTGCCAGCAGCTTGGGGGAGCAGAGCACAGATACGCAGTATTTT. Its protein is CASSLGEQSTDTQYF.

The chain has TRBV25-1 and TRBJ1-1; 9 positions agree with TRBD1. The J segment lost 7 bases and the V segment lost 4 bases, leaving 4 bases of the junction unmatched. The CDR3 totals 13 residues. Per germline, CDR1 MGHDK and CDR2 SYGVNS. DNA for the CDR3: TGTGCCAGCAGTGCAACAGGGGGCAATGAAGCTTTCTTT. Translated, it gives CASSATGGNEAFF.

CDR3 bases: TGTGCCAGCAGCCGGACAGGGAGGGCCACTGAAGCTTTCTTT. Translation gives CASSRTGRATEAFF. The V call is TRBV7-2, the J call TRBJ1-1; 8 bases match TRBD1. Trimming cost V 5 bases and J 4 bases; bases outside gene matches: 6. Germline CDR1 and CDR2: SGHTA and FQGNSA. The CDR3 covers 14 residues.

The chain recombines TRBV5-4 with TRBJ1-2; no clear D. V lost 4 bases and J 6 bases, leaving 7 bases between the germline ends. CDR3 length: 11 residues. Germline-derived CDR1 and CDR2 are SGHNT and YYREEE (reference sequence). The CDR3 here is CASSTGDGYTF. For the CDR3, the DNA is TGTGCCAGCAGCACCGGAGATGGCTACACCTTC.

This clone was observed once. The chain employs TRBV7-9 and TRBJ1-2; no firm D call. CDR1 SEHNR and CDR2 FQNEAQ come from the germline V gene (reference sequence). V gave up 2 bases and J gave up 4 bases, with 11 bases separating them. The CDR3 runs to 14 residues. The CDR3 loop reads CASSLLGGVYGYTF. The CDR3 coding sequence is TGTGCCAGCAGCTTATTAGGCGGCGTCTATGGCTACACCTTC.

The rearrangement uses TRBV5-1 and TRBJ2-1, with 7 bases identical to TRBD2. J was trimmed by 4 bases and V by 3 bases; bases with no gene match: 13. CDR3 length equals 17 residues. Germline assignment: CDR1 SGHRS and CDR2 YFSETQ. CDR3 DNA sequence: TGCGCCAGCAGCTCCCGGGGGGTGGGAGGCCAGTACAATGAGCAGTTCTTC. This gives the protein CASSSRGVGGQYNEQFF.

The chain links TRBV11-2 to TRBJ1-5; D remains ambiguous. The germline CDR1 and CDR2 sequences are SGHAT and FQNNGV. The CDR3 runs to 13 residues. V gave up 5 bases and J gave up 0 bases, with 5 bases separating them. In nucleotides, the CDR3 is TGTGCCAGCAGCCTATATAGCAATCAGCCCCAGCATTTT. Its protein product is CASSLYSNQPQHF.

V and J are TRBV10-3 and TRBJ2-1; unclear D gene. Trimming took 8 bases from V and 13 from J, leaving 21 bases between them. The CDR3 sequence is 13 residues long. Germline V gene lookup returns CDR1 ENHRY and CDR2 SYGVKD. CDR3 in amino acids: CAILDEVARGQFF. The DNA for the CDR3 is TGTGCCATCCTGGATGAAGTGGCCCGAGGCCAGTTCTTC.

The chain uses TRBV12-3 or TRBV12-4 and TRBJ1-2; 7 bases line up with TRBD1. Unmatched junction bases numbered 8, after V lost 5 bases and J lost 8 bases. The CDR3 runs to 13 residues. For the CDR3, the DNA is TGTGCCAGCAGTGTTTGGGCAGGGGGAGGCTACACCTTC. This translates into CASSVWAGGGYTF.

The CDR3 reads CASSPRLAGEETQYF. The CDR3 DNA sequence: TGTGCCAGCAGCCCTCGGCTAGCGGGAGAAGAGACCCAGTACTTC. V is TRBV7-9 and J is TRBJ2-5, with 10 bases fitting TRBD2. The V segment lost 5 bases and the J segment 3 bases; nucleotides outside the gene matches: 6. This CDR3 has 15 residues. The germline gives CDR1 SEHNR, CDR2 FQNEAQ (reference sequence).

The genes are TRBV19 and TRBJ1-2; possibly TRBD1 for D (5 bases). CDR3 length: 16 amino acids. Trimming took off 0 bases at V and 4 bases at J, with 15 bases between the two ends. CDR1 and CDR2 from the germline V gene are LNHDA and SQIVND (reference sequence). The CDR3 sequence: CASSIESAADSYGYTF. CDR3 DNA sequence: TGTGCCAGTAGTATAGAGTCGGCGGCAGACAGCTATGGCTACACCTTC.

This clone was seen a single time. The V call is TRBV29-1, the J call TRBJ1-1, with D perhaps TRBD1 (6 bases). The V gene's germline CDR1 is SQVTM and CDR2 ANQGSEA. This CDR3 comprises 12 residues. V lost 5 bases and J lost 7, with 14 bases in between. CDR3 sequence: CSVSIGQNEAFF. CDR3 nucleotides: TGCAGCGTTTCCATCGGACAGAATGAAGCTTTCTTT. Drawing the rest from reference TRBV29-1 and TRBJ1-1, the complete variable domain is SAVISQKPSRDICQRGTSLTIQCQVDSQVTMMFWYRQQPGQSLTLIATANQGSEATYESGFVIDKFPISRPNLTFSTLTVSNMSPEDSSIYLCSVSIGQNEAFFGQGTRLTVV.

The rearrangement uses TRBV30 and TRBJ2-2, with 7 bases that match TRBD2. The CDR3 is 14 amino acids. Per the germline V gene, CDR1 is GTSNPN and CDR2 is SVGIG (reference sequence). The trim removed 7 bases at V and 0 bases at J, leaving 5 bases unmatched. CDR3 coding DNA: TGTGCCTTGTCTAGCGGAGCGAACACCGGGGAGCTGTTTTTT. Encoded protein: CALSSGANTGELFF.

This clone was detected once. The chain uses TRBV2 and TRBJ2-1; 9 positions agree with TRBD1. CDR3 length: 14 residues. The V gene's germline CDR1 is SNHLY and CDR2 FYNNEI. V lost 9 bases to trimming and J lost 4 bases; unmatched junction nucleotides: 7. DNA for the CDR3: TGTGCCAGTACTTCACAGGGGGCATACAATGAGCAGTTCTTC. This codes for CASTSQGAYNEQFF.

The V gene is TRBV6-5, the J gene TRBJ2-5; no definite D call. Germline V gene lookup returns CDR1 MNHEY and CDR2 SVGAGI. This CDR3 comprises 11 residues. Trimming cost V 5 bases and J 4 bases, with 5 bases left between them. In DNA form, the CDR3 reads TGTGCCAGCAGTCCTCTAGAGACCCAGTACTTC. This encodes CASSPLETQYF.

This chain connects TRBV30 to TRBJ1-1; TRBD1 is a possible D gene (5 bases). From germline, CDR1 is GTSNPN and CDR2 SVGIG (reference sequence). The ends were cut back, 5 bases at V and 3 bases at J, with 19 bases in the middle. This CDR3 region has 15 residues. Here the CDR3 DNA reads TGTGCCTGGGGGTTCCTGGGACGGGAGGACACTGAAGCTTTCTTT. Residues: CAWGFLGREDTEAFF.

This clone came up once. The CDR3 protein is CASLPGSIYGYTF. As DNA, the CDR3 is TGTGCCAGCCTCCCCGGGAGCATCTATGGCTACACCTTC. The genes are TRBV28 and TRBJ1-2, with D unresolved. V lost 8 bases, J lost 4 bases, and 14 bases lay in between. The germline gives CDR1 MDHEN, CDR2 SYDVKM. The CDR3 runs 13 residues.

This sequence joins TRBV5-6 and TRBJ1-1; no firm D call. CDR1 is SGHDT, CDR2 YYEEEE, per germline. The length of the CDR3 is 13 residues. Trimming took off 4 bases at V and 7 bases at J, with 14 bases between the two ends. The CDR3 loop reads CASSTILGGEAFF. CDR3 bases: TGTGCCAGCAGCACCATCCTCGGTGGTGAAGCTTTCTTT.

CDR3 nucleotide sequence: TGCAGTGCTAGTCGGCGGGGCCTCCACAATGAGCAGTTCTTC. This translates into CSASRRGLHNEQFF. The rearrangement links TRBV20-1 to TRBJ2-1; weak D call: TRBD2 (6 bases). V was cut by 3 bases and J by 5 bases, with 14 bases left in between. Germline V lookup: CDR1 DFQATT, CDR2 SNEGSKA (reference sequence). This CDR3 has 14 amino acids.

The chain uses TRBV5-4 and TRBJ2-5; D might be TRBD2 (6 bases). The germline V and J ends were trimmed by 4 bases and 2 bases, with 12 bases remaining between them. This CDR3 contains 14 residues. Germline assignment: CDR1 SGHNT and CDR2 YYREEE (reference sequence). The CDR3 loop is CASSGGTFQETQYF. CDR3 DNA: TGTGCCAGCAGCGGAGGGACTTTTCAAGAGACCCAGTACTTC.